This record concerns one T cell receptor (beta chain) sequence. Its binding antigen is unknown. Per-base quality was not reported, and no clone a single base away is much larger than it. These data originate in a study of cytomegalovirus exposure and HLA in healthy donors (dated by TCRdb to the late 2010s). In the study overall: In an earlier analysis of under 600 of the donors, 250 to 300 Gb of sequence data and roughly 100 million unique TCR beta sequences from about 190 million T cells were reported. An early release covering about 600 HLA-typed donors comprised around 300 gigabases of sequencing data and around 80 million unique TCR sequences. Among the approximately 400 genotyped donors, under 90% belonged to the genetic ancestry cluster associated with self-reported Caucasian donors. The study aimed to test whether signatures of past pathogen exposure could be identified by cataloging public T cell receptors. The T cell repertoires of under 700 subjects were profiled by immunosequencing and related to cytomegalovirus serostatus. A separate validation cohort of over 95 different subjects was used in addition to the 666-subject first cohort. To predict cytomegalovirus infection status, the study combined high-throughput TCR immunosequencing, statistical association of individual TCRs with disease status, and machine learning. A later analysis re-analyzed previously published TCR beta repertoires from several hundred donors and added high-resolution HLA genotyping to study TCR occurrence patterns. In the later analysis, no new phenotypic data were used to find candidate immune exposures; instead, reliance was placed on TCR beta sequences and their occurrence across donors. In an earlier analysis of 587 of the donors, high-throughput TCR beta sequencing was used to judge whether each TCR beta V gene segment behaved as functional or pseudogenic. Donor age, sex, ethnicity and CMV serostatus were compiled alongside the repertoire data. A later genetic analysis took genome-wide SNP genotypes for about 55% of the roughly 700 donors and used that subset as a discovery cohort. All discovery cohort repertoires had been generated using a single sequencing platform. Both class I and class II loci were covered by HLA typing, at four-digit resolution. The number of donors typed differed by locus, with roughly 620-630 for A, B, C, DRB1 and DQB1, more than 500 for DQA1, over 600 for DPA1, and approximately 470 for DPB1. Because of strong linkage in the cohort, four to six DR-DQ haplotypes were treated as single units for association and clustering. Among roughly 400 genotyped donors of the cohort, an average of about 240,000 unique TCR beta nucleotide sequences was sequenced per donor, of which about 18% were non-productive. Study-wide findings and limitations: The sequencing pipeline was judged likely to have produced a cluster of highly shared sequence variants as a technical artifact. The 87-base-pair reads could not distinguish some IMGT-functional V segments, including TRBV6-2 and TRBV6-3, so those segments were excluded. In this cohort, only TCR beta chains were sequenced, and detectable features were limited by the absence of alpha or paired-chain data. In both the original and validation cohorts, the classifier was reported to diagnose cytomegalovirus status with high specificity and sensitivity. CMV serostatus was the only immune exposure information available for the cohort. According to a later analysis, parvovirus B19, influenza, CMV and Epstein-Barr virus appeared linked to several top co-occurrence clusters. A later analysis found that most CMV-associated TCR beta chains appeared HLA-restricted, with HLA associations seemingly driven largely by CMV exposure. In a later analysis, HLA-associated TCR beta chains showed more clonal expansion and lower generation probabilities than non-associated chains that were equally common. A later genetic analysis associated a missense DCLRE1C variant with V-gene and J-gene trimming of TCR beta chains, and an independent cohort replicated the association. Broadly in line with IMGT annotations, most TCR beta V segments showed up in productive rearrangements about 87% or about 30% of the time in an earlier analysis of approximately 640 of the donors. Over 15 rarely observed V segments, including chromosome 9 orphons, were excluded from the earlier analysis of some 590 of the donors because counts were too low. In a later analysis, around 17,000 TCR beta sequences were associated with specific HLA alleles at a false discovery rate of 0.05. Because HLA typing was missing for some donors at each locus, association tests included only the typed subset. In a later genetic analysis, fewer N-insertions in productive TCRs were reported among donors in an Asian-associated ancestry cluster than the approximately 670-donor mean. Presence/absence analyses assumed roughly uniform sequencing depth across donors, an assumption that may not hold. According to a later analysis, TCR association rates differed among HLA loci, with DRB1 alleles showing the most associated TCRs and HLA-C alleles showing the fewest. The study gave a list of 150 to 200 TCR beta chains associated with cytomegalovirus. A further reported finding was that TCR beta sequences accurately predicted the HLA-A and HLA-B alleles for most subjects in the first cohort. When HLA alleles, especially DR and DQ, strongly co-occurred, attributing TCR associations to individual alleles was difficult. Most TCR sequences were observed very rarely across donors, whereas some public TCRs were present in many individuals. Correlated functional status among segregating V segments might be attributable to linkage disequilibrium, but an unknown experimental factor could not be ruled out. According to the authors, the approach could potentially be generalized to other disease states and immunological phenotypes. In vitro tests confirmed that three of the cytomegalovirus-associated TCR beta chains recognize cytomegalovirus antigens.

Receptors were amplified or captured by the immunoSEQ multiplex PCR assay. For the multiplex PCR, a mixture combining 60 forward primers for TCR Vbeta segments and 13 reverse primers for TCR Jbeta segments was used. A multiplex PCR assay on genomic DNA amplified the CDR3 region of rearranged TCR beta genes. Amplified TCR beta libraries were sequenced as 87-base-pair reads on the Illumina HiSeq System. As for how the authors treated the data: A later analysis counted 65 million to 90 million unique TCR beta chains across the approximately 700 repertoires, and some 11 million of these chains were shared by at least two donors. Raw reads were error-corrected and collapsed into unique sequences with a nearest-neighbor algorithm that merged closely related sequences to remove PCR and sequencing errors. To assign V, D and J gene segments, CDR3 sequences were aligned to IMGT reference sequences. For a sequence to be retained, a match of at least six nucleotides was required to both a V gene segment and a J gene segment. Rearrangements were classified as productive when the CDR3 lacked stop codons and remained in frame with V and J, and all other rearrangements were classified as non-productive. Following IMGT convention, CDR3 was defined as the stretch from the second conserved V-encoded cysteine to the conserved J-encoded phenylalanine. The earlier analysis of 500 to 750 of the donors excluded any sequence lacking an unambiguous match to a single V gene segment. An earlier analysis of approximately 590 of the donors called V segments functional above 56.7% productive rearrangements and segregating when the between-donor standard deviation exceeded 5%. A statistical classification framework was developed to diagnose cytomegalovirus status using the catalog of TCR beta chain sequences. In a later analysis, TCR nucleotide sequences were compared against IMGT/GENE-DB human TR gene sequences so that V and J genes could be assigned. In a later analysis, CDR3 sequences and most-parsimonious VDJ recombination scenarios were assigned using the TCRdist pipeline. A later analysis defined each TCR beta chain by its CDR3 amino acid sequence plus V-gene family, and excluded reads lacking a unique V-gene family. As a way to deal with suspected cross-contamination and a sequencing artifact, a later analysis dropped over 550 nucleotide sequences that were highly shared and had low generation probability. For each public chain, a later analysis derived a clonal expansion index from normalized ranks of inferred template counts within each repertoire. In a later analysis, generation probabilities were computed with a VDJ recombination model fitted to out-of-frame rearrangements, and the resulting probabilities were checked against IGoR. In a later analysis, TCR-TCR, TCR-HLA and TCR-CMV co-occurrence was scored with hypergeometric tests, and a repertoire-size bias correction was applied to TCR pairs. False discovery rates were estimated in a later analysis by permuting HLA or CMV assignments 20 times. In a later analysis, co-occurring TCRs were grouped using DBSCAN, and TCRdist sequence similarity was added for clustering within HLA-allele-positive subsets. Repertoires with fewer than 30,000 or more than 120,000 public chains, plus five repertoires with anomalous nucleotide sharing, were excluded from co-occurrence clustering. Sourced from immuneACCESS, this table was stored by TCRdb with only in-frame sequences that have V and J called. A share of the clones is absent; for the studies checked, an unresolved V gene accounts for under half, and the remainder has no known explanation. Clonal size and the V and J genes are those of that table, whereas D and trimming came from the DNA. This sample has about 120,000 clones in its table, and around 80% of those were observed once. The ten largest clones take up about a tenth of the sample.

In total, roughly 670 healthy bone marrow donors made up the cohort. Cohort members were all nominally healthy when sampled, although unrecorded immune exposures were likely present. The donor tested CMV seropositive and was one of the 289 seropositive cohort members. Every donor gave a peripheral blood sample, and the peripheral blood mononuclear cells from that sample were used for TCR beta sequencing. The Qiagen DNeasy Blood Extraction Kit was used to extract genomic DNA from the blood cell samples. From the cysteine through the phenylalanine, the CDR3 covers 14 amino acids. Kept here is only the CDR3 DNA, which spans 42 bases and is read in frame from base 1. Cut back by 2 bases and 5 bases, the V and J ends lie 12 bases apart. According to the germline V gene (reference sequence), CDR1 reads MNHNY and CDR2 reads SVGAGI.

The receptor comes from a man aged 25-45 years in good health and CMV-seropositive. The chain links TRBV6-6 with TRBJ2-5, with TRBD1 as a weak D call on 6 bases. Sequenced sample: PBMCs. The CDR3 corresponds to CASSYPTGSETQYF. The DNA sequence is given as TGTGCCAGCAGTTACCCCACAGGGTCGGAGACCCAGTACTTC.